A selection of T cell receptor beta chains follows, all from one sample in a study of blood T cell repertoires in COVID-19. The protocol was immunoSEQ multiplex PCR, while the TCRdb copy is restricted to in-frame clones and leaves out a portion. The sample lists about 250,000 clones, roughly 91% seen once, with over 7.5% in the top ten. Material: PBMCs or T cells enriched from blood (not recorded which). These receptors originate from a man aged 35 to 55 who had recovered from COVID-19. Both conserved end residues are trimmed from each CDR3. The D gene is left open where the match is weak.

j_call: TRBJ2-1; v_call: TRBV11-2; d_call: -; cdr3_aa: ASSLTGLPYNEQF
j_call: TRBJ2-4; v_call: TRBV18; d_call: TRBD1; cdr3_aa: ASSLGQGDIQY
j_call: TRBJ1-5; v_call: TRBV28; d_call: TRBD1; cdr3_aa: ASSPRGIEPQH
j_call: TRBJ2-3; v_call: TRBV5-1; d_call: -; cdr3_aa: ASSLAGRTSTDTQY
j_call: TRBJ2-3; v_call: TRBV5-1; d_call: TRBD2; cdr3_aa: ASGNSGGAGDTQY
j_call: TRBJ2-7; v_call: TRBV6-5; d_call: -; cdr3_aa: ASSRGTYEQY
j_call: TRBJ2-2; v_call: TRBV6-5; d_call: TRBD2; cdr3_aa: ASSYRAGGGGGELF
j_call: TRBJ2-3; v_call: TRBV27; d_call: -; cdr3_aa: ASSSGVMSTDTQY
j_call: TRBJ2-7; v_call: TRBV12-5; d_call: -; cdr3_aa: ASGLAQWAEQY
j_call: TRBJ1-1; v_call: TRBV6-4; d_call: -; cdr3_aa: ASRLSLNTEAF
j_call: TRBJ1-2; v_call: TRBV5-5; d_call: -; cdr3_aa: ASSLNSGGYT
j_call: TRBJ2-1; v_call: TRBV5-6; d_call: -; cdr3_aa: ASSFLDYDNEQF
j_call: TRBJ2-7; v_call: TRBV12-3/TRBV12-4; d_call: -; cdr3_aa: ASSFVPPGEQY
j_call: TRBJ2-3; v_call: TRBV5-4; d_call: TRBD2; cdr3_aa: ASGSGGAIHTQY
j_call: TRBJ1-2; v_call: TRBV6-5; d_call: -; cdr3_aa: ASSYSIGGNYGYT
j_call: TRBJ2-7; v_call: TRBV7-9; d_call: -; cdr3_aa: ASSLAGGPYEQY
j_call: TRBJ2-3; v_call: TRBV12-3/TRBV12-4; d_call: -; cdr3_aa: ATRGTDTQY
j_call: TRBJ2-7; v_call: TRBV7-9; d_call: -; cdr3_aa: ASSKRDSPYEQY
j_call: TRBJ2-1; v_call: TRBV19; d_call: -; cdr3_aa: ASSYLGSYNEQF
j_call: TRBJ2-2; v_call: TRBV5-1; d_call: TRBD2; cdr3_aa: ASLAGRTGELF
j_call: TRBJ2-7; v_call: TRBV10-2; d_call: TRBD1; cdr3_aa: ASSDFGRDSSYEQY
j_call: TRBJ1-5; v_call: TRBV27; d_call: -; cdr3_aa: ASSHNSNQPQH
j_call: TRBJ1-4; v_call: TRBV7-6; d_call: TRBD1; cdr3_aa: ASSLDPGTAEKLF
j_call: TRBJ1-3; v_call: TRBV18; d_call: -; cdr3_aa: ASSPGGAAGNTIY
j_call: TRBJ1-1; v_call: TRBV27; d_call: -; cdr3_aa: ASSLSRGGNTEAF
j_call: TRBJ2-6; v_call: TRBV7-2; d_call: -; cdr3_aa: ASSPEGRLQANVLT